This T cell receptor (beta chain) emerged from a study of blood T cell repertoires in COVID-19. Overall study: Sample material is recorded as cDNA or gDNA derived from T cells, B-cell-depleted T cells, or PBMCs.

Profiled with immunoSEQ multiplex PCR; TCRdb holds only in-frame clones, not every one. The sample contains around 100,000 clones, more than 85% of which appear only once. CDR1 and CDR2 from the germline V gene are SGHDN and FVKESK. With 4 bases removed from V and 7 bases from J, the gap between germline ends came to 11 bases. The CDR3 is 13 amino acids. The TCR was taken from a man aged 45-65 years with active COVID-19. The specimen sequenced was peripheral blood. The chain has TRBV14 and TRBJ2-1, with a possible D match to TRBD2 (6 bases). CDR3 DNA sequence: TGTGCCAGCAGCCGGGGGGTGGAGAATGAGCAGTTCTTC. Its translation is CASSRGVENEQFF. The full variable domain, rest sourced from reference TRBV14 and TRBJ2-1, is EAGVTQFPSHSVIEKGQTVTLRCDPISGHDNLYWYRRVMGKEIKFLLHFVKESKQDESGMPNNRFLAERTGGTYSTLKVQPAELEDSGVYFCASSRGVENEQFFGPGTRLTVL.